The 31 T cell receptor beta chains below were found in one sample sequenced in a study of identifying expanded T cells in peripheral blood. Repertoires were generated with immunoSEQ multiplex PCR, while TCRdb's copy carries only in-frame clones and drops some. The data contain about 91,000 clones, 88% of them singletons. The sequenced sample consisted of blood. The origin of the receptors is a person aged 18 to 70 in good health.

The genes are TRBV5-5 and TRBJ1-1; TRBD1 matches at 7 bases. The CDR3 contains 16 residues. V lost 0 bases and J lost 0; bases outside the gene matches: 5. Germline lookup yields CDR1 SGHKS and CDR2 YYEKEE (reference sequence). This CDR3 is CASSLAQGEVNTEAFF. CDR3 sequence (DNA): TGTGCCAGCAGCTTGGCTCAGGGGGAAGTGAACACTGAAGCTTTCTTT. The full variable domain, completed using reference TRBV5-5 and TRBJ1-1, is DAGVTQSPTHLIKTRGQQVTLRCSPISGHKSVSWYQQVLGQGPQFIFQYYEKEERGRGNFPDRFSARQFPNYSSELNVNALLLGDSALYLCASSLAQGEVNTEAFFGQGTRLTVV.

This clone has just a few counts. The V call is TRBV27, the J call TRBJ1-2, with 8 bases identical to TRBD1. The CDR3 spans 12 residues. Per germline, CDR1 MNHEY and CDR2 SMNVEV (reference sequence). With 5 bases clipped from V and 6 bases from J, the junction kept 2 bases outside the gene matches. CDR3: CASSKTGDGYTF. DNA for the CDR3: TGTGCCAGCAGTAAGACAGGGGATGGCTACACCTTC.

The chain joins TRBV28 to TRBJ2-5, with D perhaps TRBD1 (6 bases). V dropped 2 bases and J dropped 1 base, with 11 bases sitting between them. Germline CDR1 and CDR2: MDHEN and SYDVKM. This CDR3 region has 15 residues. The CDR3 spells CASSLVGQPQETQYF. CDR3 coding DNA: TGTGCCAGCAGTTTAGTAGGACAGCCCCAAGAGACCCAGTACTTC.

V and J are TRBV30 and TRBJ1-5; possibly TRBD1 for D (6 bases). This CDR3 has 12 residues. The germline V and J ends were trimmed by 4 bases and 4 bases, with 8 bases remaining between them. Per germline, CDR1 GTSNPN and CDR2 SVGIG (reference sequence). The CDR3 DNA follows: TGTGCCTGGAACAGGGCGAATCAGCCCCAGCATTTT. Amino acid sequence: CAWNRANQPQHF.

This clone came up a few times. The sample contains more than one DNA sequence encoding this CDR3. The rearrangement joins TRBV13 to TRBJ2-3, with no clear D. Germline V CDR1 and CDR2: PRHDT, FYEKMQ (reference sequence). The CDR3 has 11 amino acids. Trimming cost V 5 bases and J 2 bases, with 2 bases left between them. CDR3 sequence: CASSITDTQYF. CDR3 nucleotides: TGTGCCAGCAGCATCACAGATACGCAGTATTTT.

In the case of this clone: A much larger clone differs by one base, so this may be a read error. The V gene is TRBV6-1, the J gene TRBJ1-3; D not certain. The CDR3 runs to 11 residues. V lost 4 bases and J lost 4, with 2 bases in between. Germline CDR1 and CDR2: MNHNS and SASEGT. The CDR3 DNA reads TGTGCCAGCAGTGTAGGAAACACCATATATTTT. It encodes CASSVGNTIYF.

As DNA, the CDR3 is TGTGCCAGCAATCCCGGGACACTTTATGGCTACACCTTC. Encoded protein: CASNPGTLYGYTF. The V and J genes are TRBV19 and TRBJ1-2; possible D gene TRBD1, 6 bases. Germline CDR1 and CDR2: LNHDA and SQIVND (reference sequence). CDR3 size: 13 residues. Trimming cost V 9 bases and J 5 bases, with 16 bases left between them.

The chain has TRBV15 and TRBJ1-5; possible D gene TRBD1, 5 bases. TRBJ2-3 explains the end of the DNA better; the J call may be wrong. CDR1 is LNHNV and CDR2 is YYDKDF in the germline V gene (reference sequence). The CDR3 loop spans 16 amino acids. The CDR3 loop reads CATSKPGSGSNQPQYF. DNA for the CDR3: TGTGCCACCAGCAAGCCAGGGTCCGGTAGCAATCAGCCCCAGTATTTT.

The chain couples TRBV7-2 to TRBJ2-7; 8 nucleotides line up with TRBD1. Germline V lookup: CDR1 SGHTA, CDR2 FQGNSA. The trim removed 5 bases at V and 3 bases at J, leaving 9 bases unmatched. The CDR3 consists of 15 residues. DNA for the CDR3: TGTGCCAGCAGCCCATGGGACAGGACGGACTACGAGCAGTACTTC. It yields the protein CASSPWDRTDYEQYF.

The V gene is TRBV2, the J gene TRBJ1-5, with a tentative D call TRBD1 (5 bases). Germline CDR1 is SNHLY and CDR2 is FYNNEI. CDR3 length equals 15 residues. Trimming removed 6 bases at V and 0 bases at J, with 12 bases between. CDR3 sequence: CASRFRQISNQPQHF. Here the CDR3 DNA reads TGTGCCAGCAGATTCAGACAGATTAGCAATCAGCCCCAGCATTTT.

The CDR3 spells CASSTRGSRGAYEQYF. For the CDR3, the DNA is TGTGCCAGCAGCACTCGGGGATCGAGAGGAGCCTACGAGCAGTACTTC. The rearrangement links TRBV7-9 to TRBJ2-7; possible D gene TRBD2, 5 bases. Trimming stripped 5 bases from V and 2 bases from J, with 19 bases between. The CDR3 has 16 amino acids. Germline CDR1 is SEHNR and CDR2 is FQNEAQ (reference sequence).

V gene TRBV7-2 combines with J gene TRBJ2-1, with 11 bases fitting TRBD2. Germline trimming cut 1 base from V and 3 bases from J; bases unmatched to any gene: 2. The CDR3 is 16 amino acids. CDR1 is SGHTA, CDR2 FQGNSA, per germline. CDR3 coding DNA: TGTGCCAGCAGCTTAGAAGGGACTAGCGGCTACAATGAGCAGTTCTTC. Residues: CASSLEGTSGYNEQFF. The variable domain in full, with the rest retrieved from reference TRBV7-2 and TRBJ2-1, is GAGVSQSPSNKVTEKGKDVELRCDPISGHTALYWYRQSLGQGLEFLIYFQGNSAPDKSGLPSDRFSAERTGGSVSTLTIQRTQQEDSAVYLCASSLEGTSGYNEQFFGPGTRLTVL.

This rearrangement joins TRBV5-1 to TRBJ2-5; tentative D call: TRBD1 (6 bases). Trimming took 4 bases from V and 5 from J, leaving 21 bases between them. Germline CDR1 is SGHRS and CDR2 is YFSETQ. This CDR3 contains 16 residues. The CDR3 nucleotides read TGCGCCAGCAGCCTCCCATCGGGAAGGGGGACGGAGACCCAGTACTTC. Its translation: CASSLPSGRGTETQYF. Full variable domain (outside the CDR3, taken from reference TRBV5-1 and TRBJ2-5): KAGVTQTPRYLIKTRGQQVTLSCSPISGHRSVSWYQQTPGQGLQFLFEYFSETQRNKGNFPGRFSGRQFSNSRSEMNVSTLELGDSALYLCASSLPSGRGTETQYFGPGTRLLVL.

The chain links TRBV5-1 to TRBJ2-7, with 8 positions matching TRBD2. Germline loops: CDR1 SGHRS, CDR2 YFSETQ. J lost 0 bases, V lost 4 bases, and 6 bases had no gene match. This CDR3 is 15 amino acids long. This CDR3 is CASSPLAGSSYEQYF. In nucleotides, the CDR3 is TGCGCCAGCAGCCCTCTAGCGGGTAGCTCCTACGAGCAGTACTTC.

The CDR3 loop reads CASSLLPGANVLTF. CDR3 DNA: TGTGCCAGCAGCCTGCTACCGGGGGCCAACGTCCTGACTTTC. V gene TRBV5-5 combines with J gene TRBJ2-6; no clear D gene. Trimming cost V 4 bases and J 4 bases, with 9 bases left between them. The CDR3 loop spans 14 amino acids. Germline CDR1 reads SGHKS; CDR2 reads YYEKEE (reference sequence).

The chain employs TRBV10-1 and TRBJ2-3, with D tentatively TRBD1 (6 bases). In germline, CDR1 is WNHNN, CDR2 SYGVQD (reference sequence). The CDR3 totals 15 residues. V lost 5 bases and J 4 bases, leaving 16 bases between the germline ends. Written as DNA, the CDR3 is TGCGCCAGCAGTCCCACTACAGGGAAGGCAGATACGCAGTATTTT. Its translation: CASSPTTGKADTQYF.

The rearrangement joins TRBV28 to TRBJ1-1, with 11 nucleotides matching TRBD1. Trimming at V came to 4 bases and at J to 10 bases, leaving 11 bases not matched to a gene. This CDR3 is 15 amino acids long. CDR1 is MDHEN, CDR2 SYDVKM, per germline. The DNA of the CDR3 is TGTGCCAGCAGTTCCGAGGGACAGGGGGACCAACGAGCTTTCTTT. This translates into CASSSEGQGDQRAFF.

V gene TRBV2 combines with J gene TRBJ1-6; TRBD1 agrees at 7 bases. The CDR3 spans 15 residues. J gave up 8 bases and V 8 bases, and 12 bases lay outside the gene matches. CDR1 and CDR2 from the germline V gene are SNHLY and FYNNEI. CDR3 bases: TGTGCCAGCGGATTAGAGGGACAGAGTGATTCACCCCTCCACTTT. It yields the protein CASGLEGQSDSPLHF.

The V call is TRBV6-4, the J call TRBJ2-1, with D tentatively TRBD1 (5 bases). V was cut by 2 bases and J by 0 bases, with 11 bases left in between. The germline gives CDR1 MRHNA, CDR2 SNTAGT. The CDR3 is 16 residues long. CDR3 residues: CASSDAYRSSYNEQFF. The DNA of the CDR3 is TGTGCCAGCAGTGACGCCTACAGGAGCTCCTACAATGAGCAGTTCTTC.

This clone was detected only once. The chain joins TRBV30 to TRBJ1-2; D is ambiguous. This CDR3 has 13 residues. The germline CDR1 and CDR2 sequences are GTSNPN and SVGIG (reference sequence). Between the trimmed V and J ends, which lost 2 bases and 8 bases, there was a span of 15 bases. The CDR3 nucleotides read TGTGCCTGGAGTATAGATTTAATCTCGGGCTACACCTTC. This sequence encodes CAWSIDLISGYTF.

This clone was seen only once. The chain carries TRBV28 and TRBJ2-7; 8 nucleotides line up with TRBD1. The V and J ends lost 5 bases and 0 bases, in that order; junction bases with no gene match: 6. The CDR3 totals 15 residues. CDR1 and CDR2 (germline): MDHEN, SYDVKM. In nucleotides, the CDR3 is TGTGCCAGCAGTAACCAGGGGGCGAGCTCCTACGAGCAGTACTTC. Translated, it gives CASSNQGASSYEQYF. The whole variable domain, remainder taken from reference TRBV28 and TRBJ2-7, is DVKVTQSSRYLVKRTGEKVFLECVQDMDHENMFWYRQDPGLGLRLIYFSYDVKMKEKGDIPEGYSVSREKKERFSLILESASTNQTSMYLCASSNQGASSYEQYFGPGTRLTVT.

The chain couples TRBV6-4 to TRBJ1-1; 10 positions match TRBD1. CDR1 MRHNA and CDR2 SNTAGT come from the germline V gene. This CDR3 has 13 amino acids. J lost 6 bases, V lost 3 bases, and 1 base had no gene match. Here the CDR3 DNA reads TGTGCCAGCAGTGAAGGGACAGGGGCTGAAGCTTTCTTT. It specifies CASSEGTGAEAFF.

This sequence joins TRBV18 and TRBJ2-5; D is possibly TRBD1 or TRBD2 (6 bases each). The germline gives CDR1 KGHSH, CDR2 LQKENI. This CDR3 region has 14 residues. Trimming pared 3 bases from V and 5 bases from J, leaving 13 bases between. The CDR3 DNA sequence: TGTGCCAGCTCACCTTTCGGGGGCCGGGAGACCCAGTACTTC. It is translated as CASSPFGGRETQYF.

V is TRBV30 and J is TRBJ1-2, with D unresolved. This CDR3 is 17 amino acids long. Trimming removed 5 bases from V and 0 bases from J, with 22 bases in between. Looked up from germline, CDR1 is GTSNPN and CDR2 is SVGIG (reference sequence). CDR3 loop: CAWGPLQTSPTNYGYTF. CDR3 nucleotide sequence: TGTGCCTGGGGACCCTTACAGACGAGCCCTACTAACTATGGCTACACCTTC.

In DNA form, the CDR3 reads TGTGCCAGCAGCCAGAGACAGACCGGGGAGCTGTTTTTT. Amino acid sequence: CASSQRQTGELFF. The chain joins TRBV14 to TRBJ2-2; weak D call: TRBD1 (5 bases). CDR1 is SGHDN and CDR2 is FVKESK in the germline V gene. Trimming shortened V by 3 bases and J by 5 bases, and 7 bases separated the two germline ends. The CDR3 is 13 amino acids.

The V gene is TRBV19, the J gene TRBJ2-3, with D perhaps assigned TRBD1 or TRBD2 (5 bases each). This CDR3 comprises 14 residues. Germline assignment: CDR1 LNHDA and CDR2 SQIVND (reference sequence). V shed 3 bases and J shed 2 bases, with 9 bases lying between them. The CDR3 is CASSMGPSTDTQYF. DNA of the CDR3: TGTGCCAGTAGTATGGGACCATCCACAGATACGCAGTATTTT.

Details on this clone: The sample has other DNA sequences that encode this CDR3 too. The chain is built from TRBV19 and TRBJ2-1; 10 bases map to TRBD2. With V trimmed by 1 base and J by 8 bases, 2 bases remained unmatched. CDR1 LNHDA and CDR2 SQIVND come from the germline V gene (reference sequence). CDR3 length equals 14 residues. The CDR3 region is CASSIGLAGDEQFF. Here the CDR3 DNA reads TGTGCCAGTAGTATAGGACTAGCGGGTGATGAGCAGTTCTTC.

The chain recombines TRBV6-6 with TRBJ1-2; 9 nucleotides align to TRBD1. The CDR3 is made up of 15 amino acids. The V gene's germline CDR1 is MNHNY and CDR2 SVGAGI (reference sequence). J lost 0 bases, V lost 3 bases, and 2 bases had no gene match. CDR3 DNA sequence: TGTGCCAGCAGTTATTGGACAGGGGCTAACTATGGCTACACCTTC. As protein: CASSYWTGANYGYTF.

This clone was observed a single time. The chain employs TRBV23-1 and TRBJ2-3; D is ambiguous. TRBV23-1 qualifies as an ORF whose function is uncertain. Trimming cost V 6 bases and J 2 bases, with 9 bases left between them. This CDR3 contains 13 residues. For the CDR3, the DNA is TGCGCCAGCAGACCGGACCTCACAGATACGCAGTATTTT. Amino acid sequence: CASRPDLTDTQYF.

This clone has just one count. The genes are TRBV7-9 and TRBJ2-5; 9 bases fit TRBD2. Germline V gene lookup returns CDR1 SEHNR and CDR2 FQNEAQ (reference sequence). J gave up 5 bases and V 3 bases, and 7 bases lay outside the gene matches. The CDR3 runs to 15 residues. The CDR3 DNA is TGTGCCAGCAGCTTGGGCGGGAGGGCCGACGAGACCCAGTACTTC. It specifies CASSLGGRADETQYF.

The J gene is TRBJ1-5, the V gene TRBV28, with TRBD1 matching 7 bases. The germline CDR1 and CDR2 sequences are MDHEN and SYDVKM. J was trimmed by 6 bases and V by 8 bases; bases with no gene match: 13. The CDR3 totals 15 residues. CDR3 in DNA: TGTGCCAGCTCACAATCTGACAGGGTTAGTCAGCCCCAGCATTTT. Its protein product is CASSQSDRVSQPQHF.